The entry below describes one T cell receptor (beta chain). It has no known antigen specificity. One base away there is no much larger clone; base qualities are not given. Ends trimmed: V by 5 bases, J by 4 bases; bases unmatched to a gene: 7. According to the germline V gene (reference sequence), CDR1 reads GTSNPN and CDR2 reads SVGIG. Reading from cysteine to phenylalanine, the CDR3 counts 13 amino acids. Here the CDR3 DNA is all that survives: 39 bases in frame from base 1. The entry originates in a study of cytomegalovirus exposure and HLA in healthy donors (dated by TCRdb to 2017 to 2019). Regarding the study in general: According to an earlier analysis of around 600 of the donors, 150 million to 200 million T cells yielded 117 million unique TCR beta sequences and less than 300 Gb of sequence data. An early release covering over 500 HLA-typed donors comprised 250 to 350 gigabases of sequencing data and roughly 86 million unique TCR sequences. Of the roughly 410 genotyped donors, 70% to 90% were placed in the genetic ancestry cluster associated with self-reported Caucasian donors. The study was designed to test whether signatures of past pathogen exposure could be identified by cataloging public T cell receptors. The T cell repertoires of 666 subjects were profiled by immunosequencing and related to cytomegalovirus serostatus. Along with the 666-subject first cohort, a separate validation cohort of over a hundred different subjects was used. The study combined high-throughput TCR immunosequencing, statistical association of individual TCRs with disease status, and machine learning to predict cytomegalovirus infection status. In a later analysis, previously published TCR beta repertoires from about 670 donors were re-analyzed and high-resolution HLA genotyping was added so that TCR occurrence patterns could be studied. The later analysis used no new phenotypic data to find candidate immune exposures, relying instead on TCR beta sequences and their occurrence across donors. In an earlier analysis of 500 to 650 of the donors, high-throughput TCR beta sequencing was used to judge whether each TCR beta V gene segment behaved as functional or pseudogenic. Donor age, sex, ethnicity and CMV serostatus were collected together with the repertoire data. A later genetic analysis used genome-wide SNP genotypes for about 55% of the 666 donors, treating that subset as a discovery cohort. All discovery cohort repertoires had been generated using a single sequencing platform. Both class I and class II loci were covered by HLA typing, at four-digit resolution. Typing coverage differed by locus: A, B, C, DRB1 and DQB1 were typed in roughly 620-630 donors, DQA1 in 500 to 550, DPA1 in approximately 600, and DPB1 in around 440. Roughly five DR-DQ haplotypes were handled as single units for association and clustering, since linkage in the cohort was strong. Among around 400 genotyped donors of the cohort, an average of approximately 240,000 unique TCR beta nucleotide sequences were sequenced per donor, 15% to 20% of them non-productive. Points the paper makes about the study in general: Strong co-occurrence of HLA alleles, especially DR and DQ, made assigning TCR associations to individual alleles difficult. A group of highly shared sequence variants was considered likely to be a technical artifact of the sequencing pipeline. In a later genetic analysis, fewer N-insertions in productive TCRs were reported among donors in an Asian-associated ancestry cluster than the 666-donor mean. The classifier was reported to diagnose cytomegalovirus status with high specificity and sensitivity in both the original and validation cohorts. The earlier analysis of a few hundred of the donors excluded some 15 rarely observed V segments, including chromosome 9 orphons, because counts were too low. Most TCR sequences were seen in very few donors, while some public TCRs were found in many individuals. Some IMGT-functional V segments, including TRBV6-2 and TRBV6-3, could not be distinguished by the 87-base-pair reads and were therefore excluded. Compared with equally common non-associated chains, HLA-associated TCR beta chains in a later analysis were more clonally expanded and had lower generation probabilities. This cohort had only TCR beta chains sequenced, and the lack of alpha or paired-chain data limited which features could be detected. For the cohort, immune exposure information was limited to CMV serostatus. Broadly in line with IMGT annotations, most TCR beta V segments showed up in productive rearrangements about 90% or about 30% of the time in an earlier analysis of 587 of the donors. Linkage disequilibrium might explain the correlated functional status among segregating V segments, but an unknown experimental factor could not be ruled out. An association between a missense DCLRE1C variant and V-gene and J-gene trimming of TCR beta chains was found in a later genetic analysis and replicated in an independent cohort. The presence/absence analyses assumed that sequencing depth was roughly uniform across donors, and that assumption may not be true. A further reported finding was that TCR beta sequences accurately predicted the HLA-A and HLA-B alleles for most subjects in the first cohort. The study listed 164 TCR beta chains as associated with cytomegalovirus. A later analysis found that most CMV-associated TCR beta chains appeared HLA-restricted, with HLA associations seemingly driven largely by CMV exposure. In vitro tests confirmed that a few of the cytomegalovirus-associated TCR beta chains recognize cytomegalovirus antigens. Specific HLA alleles were associated with 18,000 or so TCR beta sequences at a false discovery rate of 0.05 in a later analysis. A later analysis found that TCR association rates varied across HLA loci, with DRB1 alleles showing the most associated TCRs and HLA-C alleles the fewest. The authors suggested that the approach could potentially be extended to other disease states and immunological phenotypes. Because HLA typing was missing for some donors at each locus, association tests included only the typed subset. Several of the top co-occurrence clusters appeared to be linked to parvovirus B19, influenza, CMV and Epstein-Barr virus, according to a later analysis.

The cohort comprised 670 or so healthy bone marrow donors. Cohort members were all nominally healthy when sampled, although unrecorded immune exposures were likely present. The donor tested CMV seropositive, placing the donor among the 310 or so seropositive members of the cohort. Each donor provided a peripheral blood sample, and peripheral blood mononuclear cells were used for TCR beta sequencing. The Qiagen DNeasy Blood Extraction Kit was used to extract genomic DNA from the blood cell samples. The library was produced with the immunoSEQ multiplex PCR assay. For the multiplex PCR, a mixture combining 60 forward primers for TCR Vbeta segments and 13 reverse primers for TCR Jbeta segments was used. Amplification of the CDR3 region of rearranged TCR beta genes was performed with a multiplex PCR assay on genomic DNA. The Illumina HiSeq System was used to sequence the amplified TCR beta libraries as 87-base-pair reads. The original methods were these. In a later analysis, 77 million or so unique TCR beta chains were counted across the 650 to 700 repertoires, and about 9.9 million of these chains were shared by at least two donors. To remove PCR and sequencing errors, raw reads were error-corrected and collapsed into unique sequences using a nearest-neighbor algorithm that merged closely related sequences. V, D and J gene segments were assigned by aligning CDR3 sequences to IMGT reference sequences. For a sequence to be retained, at least a six-nucleotide match to both a V gene segment and a J gene segment was required. A rearrangement counted as productive if the CDR3 had no stop codons and remained in frame with V and J, and every other rearrangement counted as non-productive. CDR3 was defined according to IMGT convention as the region running from the second conserved V-encoded cysteine to the conserved J-encoded phenylalanine. The earlier analysis of about 610 of the donors excluded any sequence lacking an unambiguous match to a single V gene segment. In an earlier analysis of 587 of the donors, a V segment was called functional when productive rearrangements were above 56.7%, and segregating when the standard deviation between donors exceeded 5%. A statistical classification framework was developed to diagnose cytomegalovirus status using the catalog of TCR beta chain sequences. In a later analysis, V and J genes were assigned by comparing TCR nucleotide sequences against IMGT/GENE-DB human TR gene sequences. In a later analysis, CDR3 sequences and most-parsimonious VDJ recombination scenarios were assigned using the TCRdist pipeline. In a later analysis, each TCR beta chain was defined by its CDR3 amino acid sequence together with its V-gene family, and reads without a unique V-gene family were excluded. A later analysis removed 500 to 650 highly shared, low-generation-probability nucleotide sequences to deal with suspected cross-contamination and a sequencing artifact. For each public chain, a later analysis derived a clonal expansion index from normalized ranks of inferred template counts within each repertoire. In a later analysis, generation probabilities were computed with a VDJ recombination model fitted to out-of-frame rearrangements, and the resulting probabilities were checked against IGoR. In a later analysis, TCR-TCR, TCR-HLA and TCR-CMV co-occurrence was scored with hypergeometric tests, and a repertoire-size bias correction was applied to TCR pairs. A later analysis estimated false discovery rates by permuting HLA or CMV assignments 20 times. In a later analysis, co-occurring TCRs were grouped using DBSCAN, with TCRdist sequence similarity added in when clustering inside HLA-allele-positive subsets. Co-occurrence clustering excluded repertoires with fewer than 30,000 or more than 120,000 public chains, plus five with anomalous nucleotide sharing. TCRdb carries this immuneACCESS record with in-frame sequences only. Its versions omit some clonotypes, under half of them owing to an unresolved V gene in the studies checked, with the rest unexplained. V and J calls and clone size are given by that table; D and trimming were obtained from the DNA. This sample gives some 150,000 clones in total; nearly 80% of them show up just once. Jointly, the top ten make up approximately 8.7% of the sample.

The sequencing input was PBMCs. This TCR was sampled from a man aged 18 to 30 in good health and CMV-seropositive. The rearrangement joined TRBV30 to TRBJ1-1; TRBD1 agrees with 7 junctional bases. DNA sequence: TGTGCCTGGGACCCGACAGGGATCACTGAAGCTTTCTTT. It is translated as CAWDPTGITEAFF.